These T cell receptor beta chains were read from a single sample in a study of CD8 T cells in ankylosing spondylitis. TCRdb processed the 5' RACE reads anew with MiXCR; each CDR3 protein has one entry. The profile shows roughly 180,000 distinct CDR3 sequences, more than 10% of them singletons. Sequenced: blood, either unsorted or a sorted T cell fraction (not recorded which). The receptors were gathered from a male donor with ankylosing spondylitis or in good health (not recorded which). CDR3s include the opening cysteine and the closing phenylalanine or tryptophan. Each record gives: D gene, clone size, J gene, V gene, CDR3 protein, CDR3 DNA. A D gene is named only where the DNA matches it firmly. Expanded clones get a size class; other rows say once, few or many, or leave the size out.

- | - | TRBJ2-3 | TRBV9 | CASSVDRTTDTQYF | TGTGCCAGCAGCGTAGATCGGACCACAGATACGCAGTATTTT
TRBD2 | many | TRBJ2-7 | TRBV14 | CASGRVNEQYF | TGTGCCAGTGGGAGGGTGAACGAGCAGTACTTC
TRBD2 | few | TRBJ2-3 | TRBV6-2/TRBV6-3 | CASGGTSMTDTQYF | TGTGCCAGCGGGGGGACTAGCATGACCGATACGCAGTATTTT
- | many | TRBJ1-2 | TRBV5-6 | CASSLRGSDTF | TGTGCCAGCAGCTTGAGGGGGAGTGATACCTTC
- | - | TRBJ2-2 | TRBV5-1 | CASTGGVSKTGELFF | TGCGCCAGCACCGGCGGGGTATCCAAAACCGGGGAGCTGTTTTTT
TRBD2 | - | TRBJ2-1 | TRBV30 | CAWTLPGGTPFEEQFF | TGTGCCTGGACCCTCCCCGGGGGGACCCCTTTTGAGGAGCAGTTCTTC
- | - | TRBJ2-3 | TRBV4-1 | CASSQDMGQGMPDTQYF | TGCGCCAGCAGCCAAGACATGGGTCAGGGAATGCCAGATACGCAGTATTTT
- | few | TRBJ1-1 | TRBV7-9 | CASIPVPMNTEAFF | TGTGCCAGCATCCCGGTCCCGATGAACACTGAAGCTTTCTTT
TRBD2 | few | TRBJ2-2 | TRBV10-1 | CATPGGANTGELFF | TGCGCCACCCCGGGAGGAGCGAACACCGGGGAGCTGTTTTTT
TRBD2 | - | TRBJ2-3 | TRBV2 | CASRLTSGGTDTQYF | TGTGCCAGCAGACTTACTAGCGGAGGGACAGATACGCAGTATTTT
- | - | TRBJ2-7 | TRBV12-3/TRBV12-4 | CASCGDEQYF | TGTGCCAGCTGCGGGGACGAGCAGTACTTC
- | few | TRBJ1-2 | TRBV30 | CAWSVFPAGQDYGYTF | TGTGCCTGGAGTGTATTCCCGGCAGGACAAGACTATGGCTACACCTTC
- | - | TRBJ2-7 | TRBV19 | CASSLGSSYEQCF | TGTGCCAGTAGTCTCGGGTCCTCCTACGAGCAGTGCTTC
- | few | TRBJ2-7 | TRBV7-6 | CASSLVRPQRGPSYEQYF | TGTGCCAGCAGCTTAGTTCGCCCTCAGAGGGGACCCTCCTACGAGCAGTACTTC
- | - | TRBJ2-3 | TRBV27 | CASSWIGGGPTDTQYF | TGTGCCAGCAGTTGGATAGGGGGAGGCCCAACAGATACGCAGTATTTT
TRBD1 | few | TRBJ2-1 | TRBV12-3/TRBV12-4 | CASLIRDREHNEQFF | TGTGCCAGTCTTATCCGGGACAGGGAACACAATGAGCAGTTCTTC
- | few | TRBJ2-1 | TRBV30 | CAWSNMDNEQFF | TGTGCCTGGAGTAACATGGACAATGAGCAGTTCTTC
- | - | TRBJ1-1 | TRBV6-4 | CASSVNGEAFF | TGTGCCAGCAGTGTAAACGGGGAAGCTTTCTTT
- | few | TRBJ1-1 | TRBV5-5 | CASSAGANTEAFF | TGTGCCAGCAGCGCGGGGGCGAACACTGAAGCTTTCTTT
- | many | TRBJ2-2 | TRBV4-1 | CASSPIPGELFF | TGCGCCAGCAGCCCGATCCCCGGGGAGCTGTTTTTT
- | few | TRBJ2-3 | TRBV7-9 | CASRGPADTQYF | TGTGCCAGCAGAGGACCGGCAGATACGCAGTATTTT
TRBD1 | - | TRBJ2-7 | TRBV4-2 | CASSQGQTEVYF | TGTGCCAGCAGTCAGGGACAGACAGAGGTATACTTC
- | few | TRBJ2-3 | TRBV12-5 | CASGFLTGYTDTQYF | TGTGCTAGTGGTTTTTTAACAGGCTACACAGATACGCAGTATTTT
- | few | TRBJ1-5 | TRBV12-3/TRBV12-4 | CASRREFNQPQHF | TGTGCCAGCAGGAGGGAGTTCAATCAGCCCCAGCATTTT